The rows below give T cell receptor beta chains drawn from one sample of a study of prognosis after radiotherapy for stage I lung cancer. TCRdb reprocessed the multiplex PCR reads with MiXCR, giving one entry per CDR3 protein. The top ten hold around 43% of the sample, which has 17,000 or so distinct CDR3 sequences, around 45% seen once. The sequencing used PBMCs, collected before or after stereotactic body radiation therapy (not recorded which). The source of these receptors is a donor over 45 with non-small cell lung cancer. Each CDR3 is given with its conserved first and last residue. The order of the fields is clone size, V gene, J gene, D gene, CDR3 protein, CDR3 DNA. The D gene is left open where the match is weak. The listing skips clone size in some rows; elsewhere it reads once, few, many or a size class.

abundance: -; v_gene: TRBV6-2/TRBV6-3; j_gene: TRBJ2-3; d_gene: -; CDR3aa: CASSSTSTDTQYF; CDR3nt: TGTGCCAGCAGTAGCACTAGCACAGATACGCAGTATTTT
abundance: -; v_gene: TRBV6-1; j_gene: TRBJ2-6; d_gene: TRBD1; CDR3aa: CASRRTGSPSGAKVLTF; CDR3nt: TGTGCCAGCCGGCGGACAGGTTCCCCGTCCGGGGCCAAAGTCCTGACTTTC
abundance: many; v_gene: TRBV19; j_gene: TRBJ2-3; d_gene: -; CDR3aa: CASASTSTDTQYF; CDR3nt: TGTGCCAGTGCTAGTACCAGCACAGATACGCAGTATTTT
abundance: many; v_gene: TRBV6-2/TRBV6-3; j_gene: TRBJ2-3; d_gene: TRBD2; CDR3aa: CASSSTPGGGTDTQYF; CDR3nt: TGTGCCAGCAGTTCAACCCCGGGGGGGGGCACAGATACGCAGTATTTT
abundance: medium-sized; v_gene: TRBV28; j_gene: TRBJ2-6; d_gene: -; CDR3aa: CASSVDTVSGANVLTF; CDR3nt: TGTGCCAGCAGTGTAGACACTGTCTCTGGGGCCAACGTCCTGACTTTC
abundance: medium-sized; v_gene: TRBV6-2/TRBV6-3; j_gene: TRBJ1-5; d_gene: -; CDR3aa: CASGRGEGQPQHF; CDR3nt: TGTGCCAGTGGCCGGGGGGAAGGTCAGCCCCAGCATTTT
abundance: -; v_gene: TRBV6-2/TRBV6-3; j_gene: TRBJ2-2; d_gene: -; CDR3aa: CASSYGDKNTGEMFF; CDR3nt: TGTGCCAGCAGTTACGGGGACAAAAACACCGGGGAGATGTTTTTT
abundance: many; v_gene: TRBV3-1; j_gene: TRBJ2-7; d_gene: TRBD2; CDR3aa: CASSPEAGRWEEQYF; CDR3nt: TGTGCCAGCAGCCCCGAGGCCGGGAGGTGGGAAGAGCAGTACTTC
abundance: many; v_gene: TRBV7-9; j_gene: TRBJ1-3; d_gene: -; CDR3aa: CASSIGSSGNTIYF; CDR3nt: TGTGCCAGCAGCATTGGTAGCTCTGGAAACACCATATATTTT
abundance: -; v_gene: TRBV6-1; j_gene: TRBJ1-1; d_gene: -; CDR3aa: CASSAGPRYVNTEAFF; CDR3nt: TGTGCCAGCAGCGCCGGTCCTCGTTATGTGAACACTGAAGCTTTCTTT
abundance: -; v_gene: TRBV7-3; j_gene: TRBJ1-1; d_gene: -; CDR3aa: CASSISRRGGLNTEAFF; CDR3nt: TGTGCCAGCAGCATAAGCCGGCGTGGAGGATTGAACACTGAAGCTTTCTTT
abundance: -; v_gene: TRBV7-2; j_gene: TRBJ1-6; d_gene: -; CDR3aa: CASSSLSTNSPLHF; CDR3nt: TGTGCCAGCAGCTCCTTAAGTACTAATTCACCCCTACACTTT
abundance: many; v_gene: TRBV18; j_gene: TRBJ2-3; d_gene: TRBD2; CDR3aa: CASSSTAGEDTQYF; CDR3nt: TGTGCCAGCTCGTCCACAGCGGGGGAAGATACGCAGTATTTT
abundance: -; v_gene: TRBV4-1; j_gene: TRBJ2-7; d_gene: TRBD1; CDR3aa: CASSPRTGSYEQYF; CDR3nt: TGCGCCAGCAGCCCCCGGACAGGGAGCTACGAGCAGTACTTC
abundance: once; v_gene: TRBV24-1; j_gene: TRBJ2-3; d_gene: -; CDR3aa: CATSGRAGGTQYF; CDR3nt: TGTGCCACCAGTGGGCGGGCAGGAGGTACGCAGTATTTT
abundance: -; v_gene: TRBV6-2/TRBV6-3; j_gene: TRBJ2-7; d_gene: TRBD2; CDR3aa: CASSQGVAGGPYEQYF; CDR3nt: TGTGCCAGCAGCCAAGGCGTAGCGGGAGGGCCCTACGAGCAGTACTTC
abundance: -; v_gene: TRBV5-4; j_gene: TRBJ1-1; d_gene: -; CDR3aa: CASSLGLTEAFF; CDR3nt: TGTGCCAGCAGCTTGGGGCTCACTGAAGCTTTCTTT